A selection of T cell receptor beta chains follows, all from one sample in a study of T cell repertoires in cytomegalovirus infection. Using its own MiXCR run on the reads, TCRdb lists one record per CDR3 protein. Of some 900,000 distinct CDR3 sequences in the sample, less than 35% were seen once. Their cognate antigens are unknown. Here the sequenced sample was cultured CD8+ T cells from PBMCs, taken from culture after CMV antigen stimulation. The receptors derive from a human donor in good health (CMV status not recorded). Some clones in this sample may be carry-over from other donors' samples. CDR3s include the opening cysteine and the closing phenylalanine or tryptophan. D genes are given only for firm matches. Some rows mark clone size as missing; the rest say once, few, many or name a class of expanded clone.

TRBV7-9	.	TRBJ1-1	TRBD1	TGTGCCAGCAGCTTAGGGGGGTTGGGGACAGGGGGAAGTAACACTGAAGCTTTCTTT	CASSLGGLGTGGSNTEAFF
TRBV12-3/TRBV12-4	few	TRBJ2-7	TRBD2	TGTGCCAGCAGTTTATCGGGCGGGGGTGGGGTCGAGCAGTACTTC	CASSLSGGGGVEQYF
TRBV7-6	many	TRBJ2-3	TRBD2	TGTGCCAGCAGCTGGCCTAGCGAGCGGGGAACTAGCACAGATACGCAGTATTTT	CASSWPSERGTSTDTQYF
TRBV4-1	.	TRBJ2-5	TRBD2	TGCGCCAGCAGCCAAGAGAGGAGCGGGGGGCCGGAAGACGAGACCCAGTACTTC	CASSQERSGGPEDETQYF
TRBV7-6	many	TRBJ2-1	TRBD1	TGTGCCAGCAGCCTTACAGGGGGAAATGAGCAGTTCTTC	CASSLTGGNEQFF
TRBV19	.	TRBJ1-1	.	TGTGCCAGTAGTGCCCGGGGAGGAGACAACACTGAAGCTTTCTTT	CASSARGGDNTEAFF
TRBV10-3	few	TRBJ2-3	.	TGTGCCATCAGTGAAAAAGGGCCCACAGATACGCAGTATTTT	CAISEKGPTDTQYF
TRBV7-9	.	TRBJ2-7	TRBD2	TGTGCCAGCAGCTGGGGAGGGGTCCCGTTTGGCGAGCAGTACTTC	CASSWGGVPFGEQYF
TRBV5-8	.	TRBJ2-6	.	TGTGCCAACAGCTTGGAGGGTTCTGGGGCCAACGTCCTGACTTTC	CANSLEGSGANVLTF
TRBV7-2	once	TRBJ2-7	TRBD1	TGTGCCAGCAGCTTGGGGACAGGGAGCCACGAGCAGTACTTC	CASSLGTGSHEQYF
TRBV7-8	many	TRBJ2-1	TRBD1	TGTGCCAGCAGCAACCCGGGACAGGGGTTCTACAATGAGCAGTTCTTC	CASSNPGQGFYNEQFF
TRBV20-1	once	TRBJ2-3	.	TGCAGTGCACCAGGGGTGCCCGCTGCAGATACGCAGTATTTT	CSAPGVPAADTQYF
TRBV11-2	.	TRBJ2-1	.	TGTGCCAGCACCCACGGGAACATCCCCTACAATGAGCAGTTCTTC	CASTHGNIPYNEQFF
TRBV27	few	TRBJ1-6	.	TGTGCCAGCAGTCCCGCCCCCGGGAGACTTAATTCACCCCTCCACTTT	CASSPAPGRLNSPLHF
TRBV5-5	.	TRBJ2-7	.	TGTGCCAGCAGCTTTCTACAGCCCTACGAGCAGTACTTC	CASSFLQPYEQYF
TRBV5-1	few	TRBJ2-7	TRBD1	TGCGCCAGCAGCGCCGGACAGGGTTTAAGGGAGCAGTACTTC	CASSAGQGLREQYF
TRBV4-1	.	TRBJ1-1	.	TGCGCCAGCAGCCAAGAAAGGGAGAATTTCTTT	CASSQERENFF
TRBV4-1	.	TRBJ1-2	.	TGCGCCAGCAGCCAAAGACTAAACGGACAGTCCTATGGCTACACCTTC	CASSQRLNGQSYGYTF
TRBV29-1	.	TRBJ1-1	.	TGCAGCGTTGAAGATCTGGGGACCACTGAAGCTTTCTTT	CSVEDLGTTEAFF
TRBV24-1	.	TRBJ2-1	.	TGTGCCACCAGTGATGGGAGCTCCTACAATGAGCAGTTCTTC	CATSDGSSYNEQFF
TRBV24-1	few	TRBJ1-2	.	TGTGCCACCAGTGTTTCAGGGGCCCTTGGCTACACCTTC	CATSVSGALGYTF
TRBV12-3/TRBV12-4	few	TRBJ1-1	TRBD1	TGTGCCAGCAGTTTTGGACAGGGGAGTATCACGTTTAACACTGAAGCTTTCTTT	CASSFGQGSITFNTEAFF
TRBV7-6	.	TRBJ2-1	.	TGTGCCAGCAGCTCCAGGGGGGGGGGCTCCTACAATGAGCAGTTCTTC	CASSSRGGGSYNEQFF
TRBV27	.	TRBJ1-1	TRBD1	TGTGCCAGCAGTTTCACCTCACAAAGACAGGGGCGGTTGAACACTGAAGCTTTCTTT	CASSFTSQRQGRLNTEAFF
TRBV9	.	TRBJ2-3	.	TGTGCCAGCAGCGGGAGGGGGGGGTGGAGCAAAGAAATCAGCACAGATACGCAGTATTTT	CASSGRGGWSKEISTDTQYF
TRBV7-9	few	TRBJ1-1	TRBD1	TGTGCCAGCAGCGGTTGGACAGGGCCGAACACTGAAGCTTTCTTT	CASSGWTGPNTEAFF
TRBV7-2	few	TRBJ1-2	TRBD1	TGTGCCAGCAGCCCCCAGGGGGCGGACTATGGCTACACCTTC	CASSPQGADYGYTF
TRBV9	many	TRBJ2-7	.	TGTGCCAGCAGCGTAGGGGGAGCTGACTACGAGCAGTACTTC	CASSVGGADYEQYF
TRBV27	.	TRBJ1-1	.	TGTGCCAGCAGTCAGGGCCCACCTGAAGCTTTCTTT	CASSQGPPEAFF
TRBV7-2	many	TRBJ2-1	TRBD1	TGTGCCAGCAGCTTGGGACAGGAATTTTATTACAATGAGCAGTTCTTC	CASSLGQEFYYNEQFF
TRBV7-8	many	TRBJ1-2	.	TGTGCCAGCAGCTTGGGTGGTCTACATGGCGATAACTATGGCTACACCTTC	CASSLGGLHGDNYGYTF
TRBV2	once	TRBJ1-2	.	TGTGCCAGCAGTGAAGCGAGAGACGGGGGCGCGTGGGGCTACACCTTC	CASSEARDGGAWGYTF
TRBV5-6	.	TRBJ2-1	.	TGTGCCAGCAGCTCTACAGTCACCTACAATGAGCAGTTCTTC	CASSSTVTYNEQFF
TRBV28	few	TRBJ2-3	TRBD2	TGTGCCAGCACCGTTTATGGACTAGTGGCAGATACGCAGTATTTT	CASTVYGLVADTQYF
TRBV7-2	many	TRBJ2-1	.	TGTGCCAGCAGCTCTAACGGGGGGCGCTCCTACAATGAGCAGTTCTTC	CASSSNGGRSYNEQFF
TRBV29-1	few	TRBJ1-2	.	TGCAGCGTTCAAACAGGGAGAGGGGCCTATGGCTACACCTTC	CSVQTGRGAYGYTF
TRBV4-1	.	TRBJ1-2	.	TGCGCCAGCAGCCAAGAGGGCGCCACAGGCTTCTATGGCTACACCTTC	CASSQEGATGFYGYTF
TRBV7-9	few	TRBJ2-4	.	TGTGCCAGCAGCTCGCCCCAGGGTGGAAACATTCAGTACTTC	CASSSPQGGNIQYF
TRBV12-3/TRBV12-4	.	TRBJ2-3	.	TGTGCCAGCAGTTCCTCAGCACAGGATACGCAGTATTTT	CASSSSAQDTQYF
TRBV4-1	few	TRBJ1-2	.	TGCGCCAGCAGCCAAGAGACCGACAGGAGCTATCCCGGCGGCTACACCTTC	CASSQETDRSYPGGYTF
TRBV28	.	TRBJ2-5	TRBD1	TGTGCCAGCAGCGGATCCGGGACAGGGGGCAGTGAGACCCAGTACTTC	CASSGSGTGGSETQYF
TRBV5-1	few	TRBJ2-6	.	TGCGCCAGCAGCTTGTTGGGCAATGGGGCCAACGTCCTGACTTTC	CASSLLGNGANVLTF
TRBV7-8	many	TRBJ2-4	.	TGTGCCAGCAGCCTCAAAGTAGGGCAGGGAAAAAACATTCAGTACTTC	CASSLKVGQGKNIQYF
TRBV6-6	.	TRBJ1-1	.	TGTGCCAGCAGTTACCATACGACGGACAGAGAAGCTTTCTTT	CASSYHTTDREAFF
TRBV19	.	TRBJ1-3	.	TGTGCCAGTAATTATTCGGAAAACGGAAACACCATATATTTT	CASNYSENGNTIYF
TRBV28	.	TRBJ2-2	TRBD1	TGTGCCAGCAGTTTCCCTCCGACAGGGCAAACCGGGGAGCTGTTTTTT	CASSFPPTGQTGELFF
TRBV7-1	.	TRBJ1-1	.	TGTGCCAGCACTCGGGGGCGGGGGGAAGCTTTCTTT	CASTRGRGEAFF
TRBV5-5	.	TRBJ2-1	.	TGTGCCAGCAGCTGGACTGAGCAGTTCTTC	CASSWTEQFF
TRBV4-1	.	TRBJ2-3	.	TGCGCCAGCAGCCAAGTTCTCGGGGCGGGGGATACGCAGTATTTT	CASSQVLGAGDTQYF
TRBV7-9	.	TRBJ2-5	.	TGTGCCAGCAGCACTTCTCTTGACAGTCAAGAGACCCAGTACTTC	CASSTSLDSQETQYF
TRBV12-3/TRBV12-4	few	TRBJ1-1	.	TGTGCCAGCAGTCCACCGGGGGGGCGGATCACTGAAGCTTTCTTT	CASSPPGGRITEAFF
TRBV20-1	.	TRBJ1-2	TRBD1	TGCAGTGCCCGTGACCAGGGGGCTCCCATATATGGCTACACCTTC	CSARDQGAPIYGYTF
TRBV5-8	.	TRBJ2-5	TRBD1	TGTGCCAGCAGCTTCCAGGGGGCGCAGACCCAGTACTTC	CASSFQGAQTQYF